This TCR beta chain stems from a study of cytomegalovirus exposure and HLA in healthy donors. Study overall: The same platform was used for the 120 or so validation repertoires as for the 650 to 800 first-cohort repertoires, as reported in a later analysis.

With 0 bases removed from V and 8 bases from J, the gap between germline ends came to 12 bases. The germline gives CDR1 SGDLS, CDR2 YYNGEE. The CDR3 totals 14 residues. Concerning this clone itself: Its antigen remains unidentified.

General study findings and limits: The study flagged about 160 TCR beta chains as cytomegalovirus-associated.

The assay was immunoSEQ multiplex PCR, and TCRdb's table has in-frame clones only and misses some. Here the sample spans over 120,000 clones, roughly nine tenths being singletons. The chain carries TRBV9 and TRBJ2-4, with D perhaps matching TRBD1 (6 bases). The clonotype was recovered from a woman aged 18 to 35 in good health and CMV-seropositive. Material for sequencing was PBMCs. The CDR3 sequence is CASSVESGADIQYF. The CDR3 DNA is TGTGCCAGCAGCGTAGAATCAGGGGCGGACATTCAGTACTTC.